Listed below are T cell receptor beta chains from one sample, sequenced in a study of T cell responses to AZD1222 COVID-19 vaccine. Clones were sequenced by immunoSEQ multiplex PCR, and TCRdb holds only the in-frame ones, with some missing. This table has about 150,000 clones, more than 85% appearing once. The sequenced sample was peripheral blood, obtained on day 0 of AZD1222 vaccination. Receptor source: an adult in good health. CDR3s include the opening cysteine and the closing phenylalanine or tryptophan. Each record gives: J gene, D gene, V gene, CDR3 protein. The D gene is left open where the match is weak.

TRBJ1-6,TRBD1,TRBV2,CASRLTGTGTHNSPLHF
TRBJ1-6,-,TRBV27,CASSLGGGKGNSPLHF
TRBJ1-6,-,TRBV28,CASSLGGTLSANSPLHF
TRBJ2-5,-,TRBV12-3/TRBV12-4,CASSFKQTQYF
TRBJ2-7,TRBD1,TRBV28,CASSTPGTGAREQYF
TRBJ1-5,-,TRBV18,CASSPGTQPQHF
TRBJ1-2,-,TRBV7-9,CASSLVQGYGYTF
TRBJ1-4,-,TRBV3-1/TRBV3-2,CASSQGASFREKLFF
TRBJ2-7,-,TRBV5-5,CASSLGGDVLSYEQYF
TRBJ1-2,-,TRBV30,CAWSGDNYGYTF
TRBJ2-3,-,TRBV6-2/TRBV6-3,CASSYLSDTQYF
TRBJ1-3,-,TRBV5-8,CASSLGTGGNTIYF
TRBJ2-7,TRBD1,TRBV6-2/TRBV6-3,CASSTGTGGAYEQYF
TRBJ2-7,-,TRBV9,CASSVGLRDGASYEQYF
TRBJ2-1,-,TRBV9,CASSVSNGAYNEQFF
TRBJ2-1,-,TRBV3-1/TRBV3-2,CASSQVRGGAGEQFF
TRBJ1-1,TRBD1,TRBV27,CASTSRTGANFHTEAFF
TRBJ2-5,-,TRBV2,CASHQGVQETQYF
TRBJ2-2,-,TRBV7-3,CASSLIPATYGELFF
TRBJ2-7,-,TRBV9,CASSPPTKTYEQYF
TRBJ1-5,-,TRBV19,CASSPAGGQVSNQPQHF
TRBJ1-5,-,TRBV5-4,CASSLGKDRNQPQHF
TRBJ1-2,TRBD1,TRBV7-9,CASSRGTDYGYTF
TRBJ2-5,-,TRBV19,CASSRGVGQETQYF
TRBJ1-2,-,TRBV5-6,CASNDQYRQTRDGYTF
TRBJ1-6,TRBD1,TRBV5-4,CASSSPDRERGSPLHF
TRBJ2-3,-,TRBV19,CASSMGRSTDTQYF
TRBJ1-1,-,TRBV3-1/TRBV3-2,CASSRFGTDTEAFF
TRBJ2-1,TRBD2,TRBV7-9,CASRDTLAGAYNEQFF
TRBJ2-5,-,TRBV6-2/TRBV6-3,CASSYVDRETQYF
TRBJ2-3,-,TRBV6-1,CASSGGVVDTQYF
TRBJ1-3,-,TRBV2,CASTDISGNTIYF